What follows describes a single T cell receptor beta chain. Its antigen is currently unknown. Profiling relied on immunoSEQ multiplex PCR, and the TCRdb table lists in-frame clones only, not all of them. Here the sample spans roughly 40,000 clones, around 86% being singletons. Germline assignment: CDR1 SNHLY and CDR2 FYNNEI. Trimming shortened V by 8 bases and J by 3 bases, and 14 bases separated the two germline ends. There are 13 residues in the CDR3. The record originates from a study of T cells in localized non-small cell lung cancer. Findings and caveats of the study: Appearances in adjacent lung were noted for a median approximately 58 of the top 100 tumor clones. The study found T cell clonality highest in uninvolved adjacent lung, above tumor. With higher T cell density in blood came longer overall survival. Sequencing, confined to only one tumor region, leaves heterogeneity possible.

This sequence originates from an older male donor with stage II lung adenocarcinoma. The gene calls are TRBV2 and TRBJ2-7, with D hard to call. The source material was peripheral blood mononuclear cells, sampled before any cancer treatment. The DNA of the CDR3 is TGTGCCAGCGCTGTGTTGGCTGGCTACGAGCAGTACTTC. This encodes CASAVLAGYEQYF.